This paragraph reports one T cell receptor beta chain. The CDR3 is 14 residues long. The V end was cut by 0 bases, the J end by 2 bases, with 7 bases between. Germline values: CDR1 MNHEY, CDR2 SMNVEV (reference sequence). The authors reverse transcribed roughly 0.5 to 1 ug RNA with random hexamers. TCRdb used MiXCR to reprocess the immunoSEQ multiplex PCR reads, holding one entry per CDR3 protein. Found here are approximately 94,000 distinct CDR3 sequences, 95% of them singletons; the top ten hold 0.25% to 0.35%. The authors carried out high-throughput sequencing of TCR beta. They applied it to CD8+ and CD4+ T cells obtained from blood. The source of the sample is a study of CD8 T cells in Susac syndrome.

V usage is TRBV27 and J usage is TRBJ1-1; maybe TRBD1 (5 bases). Sequenced material: CD8+ T cells from PBMCs. This clonotype was obtained from a human donor with Susac syndrome. CDR3 in DNA: TGTGCCAGCAGTTTATCGCGGACAAACACTGAAGCTTTCTTT. Amino acids: CASSLSRTNTEAFF.